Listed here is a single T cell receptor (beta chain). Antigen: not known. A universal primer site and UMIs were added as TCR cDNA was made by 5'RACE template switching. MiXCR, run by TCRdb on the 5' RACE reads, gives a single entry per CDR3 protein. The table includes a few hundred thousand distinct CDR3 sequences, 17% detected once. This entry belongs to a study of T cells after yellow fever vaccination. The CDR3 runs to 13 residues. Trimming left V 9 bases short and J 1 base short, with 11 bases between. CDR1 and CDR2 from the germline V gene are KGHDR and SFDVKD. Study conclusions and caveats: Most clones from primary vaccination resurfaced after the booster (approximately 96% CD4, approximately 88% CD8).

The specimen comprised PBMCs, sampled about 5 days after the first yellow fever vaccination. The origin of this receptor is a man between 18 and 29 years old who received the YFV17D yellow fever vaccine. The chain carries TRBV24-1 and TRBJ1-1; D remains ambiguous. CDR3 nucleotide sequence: TGTGCCACCCGGTTTGGTTCGAACACTGAAGCTTTCTTT. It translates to CATRFGSNTEAFF.